The 32 T cell receptor beta chains reported below all come from one sample, sequenced in a study of blood T cell repertoires in COVID-19. Clones were sequenced by immunoSEQ multiplex PCR, and TCRdb holds only the in-frame ones, with some missing. There are 65,000 or so clones in the sample; approximately 86% occur only once, and around 10% lies in the top ten. The specimen sequenced was peripheral blood. These receptors were obtained from a human donor with acute or convalescent COVID-19. The donor label of this sample is uncertain.

The J gene is TRBJ2-1, the V gene TRBV24-1; 10 bases match TRBD2. CDR1 is KGHDR, CDR2 SFDVKD, per germline. The CDR3 is made up of 17 amino acids. The J segment lost 4 bases and the V segment lost 1 base, leaving 6 bases of the junction unmatched. In DNA form, the CDR3 reads TGTGCCACCAGTGATTTTGGGGCAGCGGGAGGGTACAATGAGCAGTTCTTC. It specifies CATSDFGAAGGYNEQFF.

The rearrangement links TRBV25-1 to TRBJ2-1; possibly TRBD2 for D (6 bases). This CDR3 has 14 amino acids. The germline gives CDR1 MGHDK, CDR2 SYGVNS. V was shortened by 4 bases and J by 8 bases, with 15 bases between the two germline ends. The chain's CDR3 is CASSALGRYDEQFF. CDR3 nucleotides: TGTGCCAGCAGTGCCCTGGGGAGGTACGATGAGCAGTTCTTC.

The rearrangement links TRBV20-1 to TRBJ1-6; D is undetermined. Trimming shortened V by 5 bases and J by 14 bases, and 13 bases separated the two germline ends. The germline V gene has CDR1 DFQATT and CDR2 SNEGSKA (reference sequence). The CDR3 consists of 11 residues. The CDR3 DNA sequence: TGCAGTGCTTCCACAGCCACGGCCCTCCACTTT. It codes for CSASTATALHF.

The chain is built from TRBV28 and TRBJ2-7; the D gene is possibly TRBD2 (6 bases). The CDR3 is 16 residues long. Trimming shortened V by 0 bases and J by 0 bases, and 12 bases separated the two germline ends. CDR1 MDHEN and CDR2 SYDVKM come from the germline V gene. CDR3 bases: TGTGCCAGCAGTTTATGGGCCGCGGGGACCTCCTACGAGCAGTACTTC. Its protein product is CASSLWAAGTSYEQYF.

This chain uses TRBV2 with TRBJ2-5, with a possible D match to TRBD1 (6 bases). The CDR3 contains 14 residues. Germline V gene sequence: CDR1 SNHLY, CDR2 FYNNEI. V was shortened by 7 bases and J by 7 bases, with 19 bases between the two germline ends. The CDR3 sequence is CASTSGQPAGTQYF. The CDR3 coding sequence is TGTGCCAGCACCTCCGGACAGCCGGCGGGGACCCAGTACTTC.

The rearrangement uses TRBV7-2 and TRBJ2-3; the D is unclear. The CDR3 totals 16 residues. The V gene's germline CDR1 is SGHTA and CDR2 FQGNSA. V dropped 3 bases and J dropped 1 base, with 14 bases sitting between them. The CDR3 bases are TGTGCCAGCAGCTTCGGCACACCTCTAGGCACAGATACGCAGTATTTT. Residues: CASSFGTPLGTDTQYF.

CDR3 nucleotide sequence: TGTGCCAGCAGCCAAAGACAGGGGGATTTAGTCCTCCACTTT. This translates into CASSQRQGDLVLHF. The V call is TRBV3-1 (or the pseudogene TRBV3-2), the J call TRBJ1-6, with 9 bases lining up with TRBD1. Germline trimming cut 2 bases from V and 15 bases from J; bases unmatched to any gene: 8. This CDR3 comprises 14 residues. The germline V gene has CDR1 LGHDT and CDR2 YNNKEL (reference sequence).

This chain joins TRBV3-1 (or the pseudogene TRBV3-2) and TRBJ2-1, with 13 positions matching TRBD2. This CDR3 region has 15 residues. Germline values: CDR1 LGHDT, CDR2 YNNKEL (reference sequence). J lost 5 bases, V lost 3 bases, and 1 base had no gene match. CDR3 in amino acids: CASSQGLAGNNEQFF. The CDR3 DNA sequence: TGTGCCAGCAGCCAGGGACTAGCGGGAAACAATGAGCAGTTCTTC.

V is TRBV29-1 and J is TRBJ1-1; D perhaps matches TRBD1 (5 bases). V was trimmed by 1 base and J by 1 base, leaving 10 bases between them. This CDR3 comprises 14 residues. CDR1 and CDR2 from the germline V gene are SQVTM and ANQGSEA. CDR3 amino acids: CSVEVIDRNTEAFF. The DNA for the CDR3 is TGCAGCGTTGAAGTAATCGACAGGAACACTGAAGCTTTCTTT.

This clone was seen only once. CDR3 in amino acids: CASSIHPGQISNQPQHF. DNA for the CDR3: TGTGCCAGTAGTATACATCCGGGACAGATTAGCAATCAGCCCCAGCATTTT. The chain carries TRBV19 and TRBJ1-5; 7 bases map to TRBD1. V dropped 2 bases and J dropped 0; count of bases not matched to a gene: 7. Germline V CDR1 and CDR2: LNHDA, SQIVND (reference sequence). There are 17 residues in the CDR3.

V gene TRBV11-2 combines with J gene TRBJ1-2, with 8 bases fitting TRBD1. The germline V gene has CDR1 SGHAT and CDR2 FQNNGV. This CDR3 contains 13 residues. The ends lost 5 bases at V and 4 bases at J; junction bases unmatched: 3. The CDR3 DNA follows: TGTGCCAGCAGCCAGCAGGGGGCCTATGGCTACACCTTC. This gives the protein CASSQQGAYGYTF.

V and J are TRBV4-1 and TRBJ1-4, with 7 bases that match TRBD1. Germline V gene data show CDR1 as MGHRA and CDR2 as YSYEKL. The CDR3 totals 15 residues. With 5 bases clipped from V and 6 bases from J, the junction kept 9 bases outside the gene matches. Written as DNA, the CDR3 is TGCGCCAGCAGCAGAACGGGACAGCGAGATGAAAAACTGTTTTTT. It codes for CASSRTGQRDEKLFF.

This clone was counted only a few times. In DNA form, the CDR3 reads TGTGCCAGCAGTAAGCGGAACACCGGGGAGCTGTTTTTT. This gives the protein CASSKRNTGELFF. The rearrangement links TRBV5-4 to TRBJ2-2; no firm D call. This CDR3 has 13 residues. V was shortened by 5 bases and J by 1 base, with 6 bases between the two germline ends. Germline loops: CDR1 SGHNT, CDR2 YYREEE (reference sequence).

V gene TRBV27 combines with J gene TRBJ1-5; D possibly corresponds to TRBD1 (6 bases). Germline V gene sequence: CDR1 MNHEY, CDR2 SMNVEV (reference sequence). The CDR3 length is 17 residues. Trimming took 5 bases from V and 0 from J, leaving 17 bases between them. CDR3 protein: CASSPRWTENSNQPQHF. CDR3 nucleotide sequence: TGTGCCAGCAGTCCTCGTTGGACAGAGAATAGCAATCAGCCCCAGCATTTT.

The V gene is TRBV10-3, the J gene TRBJ2-7; D might be TRBD2 (6 bases). Germline V gene data show CDR1 as ENHRY and CDR2 as SYGVKD. The CDR3 loop spans 14 amino acids. Trimming pared 4 bases from V and 0 bases from J, leaving 10 bases between. The CDR3 loop reads CAISGDSSSYEQYF. CDR3 bases: TGTGCCATCAGTGGGGACTCGAGCTCCTACGAGCAGTACTTC.

V usage is TRBV15 and J usage is TRBJ2-2; possibly TRBD1 for D (5 bases). CDR3 length equals 14 residues. Germline CDR1 reads LNHNV; CDR2 reads YYDKDF (reference sequence). V lost 8 bases, J lost 4 bases, and 14 bases lay in between. The CDR3 region is CATSSRVVTGELFF. CDR3 sequence (DNA): TGTGCCACCTCATCCAGGGTGGTCACCGGGGAGCTGTTTTTT.

J is TRBJ1-5 and V is TRBV6-4; D unresolved. From germline, CDR1 is MRHNA and CDR2 SNTAGT. V gave up 5 bases and J gave up 2 bases, with 10 bases separating them. This CDR3 is 14 amino acids long. The CDR3 bases are TGTGCCAGCAGTAAGGAGTGGGGCAATCAGCCCCAGCATTTT. Its translation: CASSKEWGNQPQHF.

The CDR3 here is CASSISGDINQPQHF. CDR3 nucleotides: TGTGCCAGTAGTATCTCCGGGGATATTAATCAGCCCCAGCATTTT. The chain recombines TRBV19 with TRBJ1-5, with unresolved D. Germline-derived CDR1 and CDR2 are LNHDA and SQIVND (reference sequence). The CDR3 has 15 residues. V shed 3 bases and J shed 4 bases, with 13 bases lying between them.

The chain uses TRBV19 and TRBJ1-4; possible D gene TRBD1, 5 bases. The V end lost 3 bases, the J end lost 6 bases, and 14 bases lay between the germline ends. This CDR3 contains 15 residues. Germline V gives CDR1 LNHDA, CDR2 SQIVND (reference sequence). The CDR3 is CASSMDGHTYEKLFF. DNA for the CDR3: TGTGCCAGTAGTATGGATGGACATACCTATGAAAAACTGTTTTTT.

This clone came up once. The chain joins TRBV6-5 to TRBJ1-6; D is possibly TRBD1 (5 bases). V was trimmed by 7 bases and J by 4 bases, leaving 14 bases between them. CDR1 and CDR2 (germline): MNHEY, SVGAGI. The CDR3 has 15 residues. The CDR3 loop is CASNPGRGYNSPLHF. The CDR3 DNA reads as TGTGCCAGCAACCCTGGGCGGGGGTATAATTCACCCCTCCACTTT.

V gene TRBV7-6 combines with J gene TRBJ1-6; perhaps TRBD1 as D (6 bases). Germline CDR1 and CDR2: SGHVS and FNYEAQ. Trimming pared 4 bases from V and 0 bases from J, leaving 13 bases between. The CDR3 contains 17 residues. CDR3 sequence reads: CASSSQGPSSYNSPLHF. In nucleotides, the CDR3 is TGTGCCAGCAGCTCGCAGGGGCCGAGCTCCTATAATTCACCCCTCCACTTT.

The rearrangement joins TRBV7-9 to TRBJ1-3; tentative D call: TRBD1 (5 bases). Germline CDR1 SEHNR, CDR2 FQNEAQ (reference sequence). Deletions cut 1 base from V and 1 base from J, with 8 bases between. The CDR3 is made up of 15 amino acids. CDR3 DNA: TGTGCCAGCAGCTTAGTGGGGGGATCTGGAAACACCATATATTTT. Its protein product is CASSLVGGSGNTIYF.

The rearrangement uses TRBV27 and TRBJ2-1; D possibly corresponds to TRBD1 (5 bases). Deletions cut 2 bases from V and 12 bases from J, with 14 bases between. This CDR3 contains 13 residues. Germline CDR1 is MNHEY and CDR2 is SMNVEV (reference sequence). The CDR3: CASSLIGRDRQFF. CDR3 in DNA: TGTGCCAGCAGTTTAATTGGCAGGGATCGGCAGTTCTTC.

The rearrangement joins TRBV5-1 to TRBJ1-6; TRBD1 agrees at 8 bases. Per the germline V gene, CDR1 is SGHRS and CDR2 is YFSETQ. Trimming removed 0 bases from V and 7 bases from J; junction bases left unmatched: 3. The CDR3 sequence is 15 residues long. The CDR3: CASSLGGTGNSPLHF. For the CDR3, the DNA is TGCGCCAGCAGCTTGGGGGGGACAGGCAATTCACCCCTCCACTTT.

V usage is TRBV15 and J usage is TRBJ2-2, with TRBD2 matching over 12 bases. This CDR3 has 18 residues. Trimming at V came to 0 bases and at J to 5 bases, leaving 7 bases not matched to a gene. Germline CDR1 and CDR2: LNHNV and YYDKDF (reference sequence). CDR3 nucleotide sequence: TGTGCCACCAGCAGAGACCACGGACTAGCGGGGCTAACCGGGGAGCTGTTTTTT. Its protein is CATSRDHGLAGLTGELFF.

The chain employs TRBV19 and TRBJ1-4; D ambiguous. V was shortened by 6 bases and J by 2 bases, with 13 bases between the two germline ends. This CDR3 has 15 amino acids. Germline CDR1 reads LNHDA; CDR2 reads SQIVND (reference sequence). DNA of the CDR3: TGTGCCAGTAGAAAATACGGTGAGACTAATGAAAAACTGTTTTTT. It encodes CASRKYGETNEKLFF.

The rearrangement joins TRBV28 to TRBJ1-4; a possible D gene is TRBD1 (6 bases). The germline V gene has CDR1 MDHEN and CDR2 SYDVKM. The CDR3 spans 14 residues. Trimming cost V 3 bases and J 7 bases, with 12 bases left between them. The chain's CDR3 is CASSLNRVGEKLFF. DNA for the CDR3: TGTGCCAGCAGTTTGAACAGGGTCGGTGAAAAACTGTTTTTT.

In the case of this clone: The same CDR3 also results from other DNA sequences found in this sample. The rearrangement links TRBV5-1 to TRBJ1-5; D gene unclear. The CDR3 is 14 amino acids. Trimming stripped 0 bases from V and 2 bases from J, with 6 bases between. Germline V gene data show CDR1 as SGHRS and CDR2 as YFSETQ. Written as DNA, the CDR3 is TGCGCCAGCAGCTTGGACGGGGGCAATCAGCCCCAGCATTTT. The encoded protein is CASSLDGGNQPQHF.

The J gene is TRBJ2-5, the V gene TRBV7-7; 10 bases agree with TRBD2. The CDR3 sequence is 15 residues long. Germline loops: CDR1 SSHAT, CDR2 FNYEAQ (reference sequence). V lost 1 base to trimming and J lost 3 bases; unmatched junction nucleotides: 2. This CDR3 is CASSLGTSGEETQYF. Here the CDR3 DNA reads TGTGCCAGCAGCTTAGGGACTAGCGGTGAAGAGACCCAGTACTTC. Looking up the rest from reference TRBV7-7 and TRBJ2-5 gives the full variable domain: GAGVSQSPRYKVTKRGQDVTLRCDPISSHATLYWYQQALGQGPEFLTYFNYEAQPDKSGLPSDRFSAERPEGSISTLTIQRTEQRDSAMYRCASSLGTSGEETQYFGPGTRLLVL.

This chain uses TRBV3-1 (or the pseudogene TRBV3-2) with TRBJ2-3; D gene ambiguous. Germline CDR1 reads LGHDT; CDR2 reads YNNKEL (reference sequence). The germline V and J ends were trimmed by 0 bases and 4 bases, with 5 bases remaining between them. The CDR3 has 13 residues. For the CDR3, the DNA is TGTGCCAGCAGCCAAGAGGGCCCAGATACGCAGTATTTT. Translation gives CASSQEGPDTQYF.

The chain carries TRBV4-1 and TRBJ2-7; 12 bases line up with TRBD2. The CDR3 totals 15 residues. Trimming cost V 1 base and J 5 bases; bases outside gene matches: 3. Germline V gene data show CDR1 as MGHRA and CDR2 as YSYEKL. In nucleotides, the CDR3 is TGCGCCAGCAGCCAAGGACTAGCGGGAGTGAACGAGCAGTACTTC. Amino acid sequence: CASSQGLAGVNEQYF.

The chain joins TRBV3-1 (or the pseudogene TRBV3-2) to TRBJ2-5, with D possibly matching TRBD1 (6 bases). In germline, CDR1 is LGHDT, CDR2 YNNKEL (reference sequence). V lost 4 bases and J lost 1, with 13 bases in between. CDR3 size: 15 residues. The DNA for the CDR3 is TGTGCCAGCAGCCTCGGACAGACCCTCCAAGAGACCCAGTACTTC. This codes for CASSLGQTLQETQYF.